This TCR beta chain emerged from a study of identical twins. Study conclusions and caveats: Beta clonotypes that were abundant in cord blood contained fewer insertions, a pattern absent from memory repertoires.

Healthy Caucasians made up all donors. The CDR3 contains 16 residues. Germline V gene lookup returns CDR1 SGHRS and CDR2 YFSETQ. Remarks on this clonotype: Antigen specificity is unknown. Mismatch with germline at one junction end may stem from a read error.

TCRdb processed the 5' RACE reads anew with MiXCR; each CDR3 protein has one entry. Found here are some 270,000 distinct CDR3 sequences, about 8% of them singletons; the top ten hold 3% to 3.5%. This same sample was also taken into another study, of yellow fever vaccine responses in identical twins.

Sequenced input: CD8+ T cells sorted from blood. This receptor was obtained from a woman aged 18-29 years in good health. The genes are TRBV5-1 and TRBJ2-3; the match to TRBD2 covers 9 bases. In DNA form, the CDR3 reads TGCGCCAGCAGCTTGGGGGCAGGGACTAGCACAGATACGCAATATTTT. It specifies CASSLGAGTSTDTQYF.